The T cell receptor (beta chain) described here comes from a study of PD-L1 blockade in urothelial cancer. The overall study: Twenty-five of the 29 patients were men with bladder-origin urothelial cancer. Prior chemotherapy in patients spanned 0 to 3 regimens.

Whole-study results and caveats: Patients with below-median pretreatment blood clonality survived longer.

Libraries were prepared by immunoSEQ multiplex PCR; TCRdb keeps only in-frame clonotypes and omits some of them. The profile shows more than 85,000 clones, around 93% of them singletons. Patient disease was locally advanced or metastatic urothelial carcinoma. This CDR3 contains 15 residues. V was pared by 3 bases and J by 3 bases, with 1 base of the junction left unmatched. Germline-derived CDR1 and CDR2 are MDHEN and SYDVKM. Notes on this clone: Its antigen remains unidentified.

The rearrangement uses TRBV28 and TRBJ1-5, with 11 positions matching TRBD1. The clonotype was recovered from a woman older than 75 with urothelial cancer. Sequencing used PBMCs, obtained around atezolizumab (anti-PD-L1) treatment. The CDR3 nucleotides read TGTGCCAGCAGTTTGGGACAGGGGGACAATCAGCCCCAGCATTTT. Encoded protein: CASSLGQGDNQPQHF.